Below are 32 T cell receptor beta chains sequenced from a single sample in a study of OX40 agonist ivuxolimab in advanced cancers. Using immunoSEQ multiplex PCR, the repertoire was profiled, and TCRdb retains in-frame clones only, with some absent. The sample has around 62,000 clones, around 83% seen once. Sequencing was performed on CD4+ or CD8+ T cells sorted from blood, taken in a trial of the OX40 agonist ivuxolimab. Receptors were obtained from an adult with an advanced solid tumor such as melanoma, head and neck, liver or kidney cancer.

This clone appeared once. V is TRBV7-9 and J is TRBJ1-4; no firm D call. With 1 base removed from V and 8 bases from J, the gap between germline ends came to 14 bases. Germline lookup yields CDR1 SEHNR and CDR2 FQNEAQ (reference sequence). The CDR3 sequence is 15 residues long. The CDR3: CASSLEGALGEKLFF. DNA of the CDR3: TGTGCCAGCAGCTTAGAAGGCGCTTTGGGGGAAAAACTGTTTTTT.

The chain has TRBV4-1 and TRBJ1-1; 8 bases align to TRBD1. This CDR3 has 16 amino acids. CDR1 is MGHRA and CDR2 is YSYEKL in the germline V gene. With V trimmed by 4 bases and J by 0 bases, 7 bases remained unmatched. The CDR3 bases are TGCGCCAGCAGCCGTACGACAGGGGTTATGAACACTGAAGCTTTCTTT. It specifies CASSRTTGVMNTEAFF.

The DNA for the CDR3 is TGTGCCAGCATGGCTTCCTATAATTCACCCCTCCACTTT. As protein: CASMASYNSPLHF. The V gene is TRBV6-5, the J gene TRBJ1-6; no clear D gene. V lost 7 bases to trimming and J lost 1 base, with 5 bases between them. This CDR3 region has 13 residues. The germline V gene has CDR1 MNHEY and CDR2 SVGAGI.

The CDR3 DNA sequence: TGTGCCAGCAGCTTGCCGGGACAGGGGAGCGAGCAGTACTTC. Amino acids: CASSLPGQGSEQYF. The chain links TRBV5-6 to TRBJ2-7; the match to TRBD1 covers 10 bases. The CDR3 is 14 amino acids. Germline V gene lookup returns CDR1 SGHDT and CDR2 YYEEEE. V gave up 1 base and J gave up 6 bases; unmatched junction bases: 4.

The gene calls are TRBV7-9 and TRBJ2-7; TRBD2 aligns across 9 bases. The CDR3 runs to 18 residues. CDR1 is SEHNR, CDR2 FQNEAQ, per germline (reference sequence). After removal of 1 base from V and 1 base from J, the junction contained 11 bases not matched to a gene. CDR3 sequence reads: CASSLEFTSSGKSYEQYF. The CDR3 nucleotides read TGTGCCAGCAGCTTAGAATTTACCTCTAGCGGGAAATCCTACGAGCAGTACTTC.

V is TRBV10-2 and J is TRBJ2-5; 8 bases agree with TRBD2. J was trimmed by 3 bases and V by 7 bases; bases with no gene match: 4. Looked up from germline, CDR1 is WSHSY and CDR2 is SAAADI. CDR3 length: 13 amino acids. The CDR3 DNA reads TGCGCCAGCACCGAGCGGGGGAAAGAGACCCAGTACTTC. It yields the protein CASTERGKETQYF.

This clone was observed a single time. This chain uses TRBV11-3 with TRBJ2-3; 9 positions match TRBD1. This CDR3 has 14 residues. Germline CDR1 and CDR2: SGHNT and YENEEA. V gave up 5 bases and J gave up 4 bases; unmatched junction bases: 4. The CDR3 DNA reads as TGTGCCAGCAGCCCCCGACAGGGGGCAGATACGCAGTATTTT. Translated, it gives CASSPRQGADTQYF.

V and J are TRBV14 and TRBJ2-5; 10 nucleotides align to TRBD2. J lost 5 bases, V lost 5 bases, and 8 bases had no gene match. This CDR3 region has 15 residues. Germline V lookup: CDR1 SGHDN, CDR2 FVKESK. CDR3 nucleotides: TGTGCCAGCAGCACCGCCGGGACTAGCGTGGAGACCCAGTACTTC. Its translation is CASSTAGTSVETQYF.

The chain carries TRBV6-6 and TRBJ2-7; D unclear. Germline V gene lookup returns CDR1 MNHNY and CDR2 SVGAGI (reference sequence). With 8 bases removed from V and 3 bases from J, the gap between germline ends came to 8 bases. The CDR3 covers 11 residues. The CDR3 sequence is CASRLSYEQYF. The CDR3 DNA reads as TGTGCCAGCCGGCTAAGCTACGAGCAGTACTTC.

The chain has TRBV6-5 and TRBJ2-7; weak D call: TRBD2 (5 bases). This CDR3 is built from 14 residues. V was clipped by 7 bases and J by 4 bases, with 17 bases between them. Germline loops: CDR1 MNHEY, CDR2 SVGAGI. As DNA, the CDR3 is TGTGCCAGCAAACCGGGAACAGAGGTTTACGAGCAGTACTTC. Translating gives CASKPGTEVYEQYF.

The J gene is TRBJ1-2, the V gene TRBV27; TRBD1 matches at 8 bases. J lost 2 bases, V lost 5 bases, and 4 bases had no gene match. This CDR3 has 14 residues. Germline V gene sequence: CDR1 MNHEY, CDR2 SMNVEV (reference sequence). The CDR3 bases are TGTGCCAGCAGTCAGGGGGCTCGGAACTATGGCTACACCTTC. The encoded protein is CASSQGARNYGYTF.

V gene TRBV7-2 combines with J gene TRBJ1-5; the D is unclear. With 5 bases removed from V and 0 bases from J, the gap between germline ends came to 11 bases. The germline V gene encodes CDR1 SGHTA and CDR2 FQGNSA. CDR3 size: 15 residues. The CDR3: CASSPGRNSNQPQHF. The CDR3 DNA reads TGTGCCAGCAGCCCGGGAAGAAATAGCAATCAGCCCCAGCATTTT.

This clone was recorded once. The V gene is TRBV10-3, the J gene TRBJ2-5, with TRBD1 matching 10 bases. Germline CDR1 ENHRY, CDR2 SYGVKD. V lost 5 bases, J lost 2 bases, and 8 bases stayed unmatched. There are 16 residues in the CDR3. The DNA for the CDR3 is TGTGCCATCAGTCGTTTCCCGGGACAGGGGCAAGAGACCCAGTACTTC. It is translated as CAISRFPGQGQETQYF.

The rearrangement links TRBV6-1 to TRBJ2-3; D perhaps matches TRBD1 (6 bases). The CDR3 runs to 15 residues. CDR1 is MNHNS and CDR2 is SASEGT in the germline V gene. Trimming pared 9 bases from V and 0 bases from J, leaving 16 bases between. The CDR3 DNA reads as TGTGCCAGTAGCGCGACAGGAGCTAGCACAGATACGCAGTATTTT. Protein sequence: CASSATGASTDTQYF.

The rearrangement links TRBV18 to TRBJ1-2; TRBD1 might be the D (5 bases). The CDR3 contains 15 residues. Deletions cut 2 bases from V and 2 bases from J, with 12 bases between. Germline CDR1 and CDR2: KGHSH and LQKENI. The CDR3 spells CASSPNQQDNYGYTF. The CDR3 bases are TGTGCCAGCTCACCAAATCAACAGGACAACTATGGCTACACCTTC.

The rearrangement links TRBV5-1 to TRBJ2-3; D gene unclear. Per the germline V gene, CDR1 is SGHRS and CDR2 is YFSETQ. V lost 4 bases and J lost 7, with 10 bases in between. This CDR3 contains 12 residues. CDR3 bases: TGCGCCAGCAGCCTTGGCGGATATACGCAGTATTTT. Translating gives CASSLGGYTQYF.

V usage is TRBV5-1 and J usage is TRBJ1-2; 10 positions agree with TRBD1. Germline-derived CDR1 and CDR2 are SGHRS and YFSETQ. The CDR3 is 15 residues long. With V trimmed by 4 bases and J by 3 bases, 6 bases remained unmatched. The chain's CDR3 is CASSNDRGRDYGYTF. CDR3 DNA sequence: TGCGCCAGCAGCAACGACAGGGGGCGCGACTATGGCTACACCTTC.

This clone was counted only a few times. The gene calls are TRBV19 and TRBJ1-2; 9 positions agree with TRBD1. The CDR3 is 15 amino acids. V shed 5 bases, J shed 7 bases, and the junction held 11 bases outside the gene matches. Germline V gene data show CDR1 as LNHDA and CDR2 as SQIVND (reference sequence). This chain's CDR3 is CASSPPGQGRSGYTF. CDR3 nucleotide sequence: TGTGCCAGTAGTCCGCCGGGACAGGGACGAAGTGGCTACACCTTC.

The J gene is TRBJ1-1, the V gene TRBV19, with D unresolved. CDR1 is LNHDA and CDR2 is SQIVND in the germline V gene (reference sequence). This CDR3 region has 14 residues. V was trimmed by 5 bases and J by 5 bases, leaving 15 bases between them. The CDR3 here is CASSVPGARTEAFF. DNA for the CDR3: TGTGCCAGTAGTGTACCGGGAGCCCGGACTGAAGCTTTCTTT.

The chain joins TRBV7-9 to TRBJ2-5; TRBD1 is a possible D gene (6 bases). The V gene lost 1 base and the J gene lost 1 base, with 13 bases spanning the gap. Germline CDR1 and CDR2: SEHNR and FQNEAQ (reference sequence). This CDR3 has 16 residues. Written as DNA, the CDR3 is TGTGCCAGCAGCTTAGAAGGGGGAGCCCGCCAAGAGACCCAGTACTTC. Protein product: CASSLEGGARQETQYF. The entire variable domain, with the rest obtained from reference TRBV7-9 and TRBJ2-5, is as follows: DTGVSQNPRHKITKRGQNVTFRCDPISEHNRLYWYRQTLGQGPEFLTYFQNEAQLEKSRLLSDRFSAERPKGSFSTLEIQRTEQGDSAMYLCASSLEGGARQETQYFGPGTRLLVL.

The chain combines TRBV2 with TRBJ2-2; the D gene is possibly TRBD1 (5 bases). V lost 6 bases and J lost 0, with 11 bases in between. The CDR3 spans 15 residues. Germline CDR1 reads SNHLY; CDR2 reads FYNNEI. Here the CDR3 DNA reads TGTGCCAGCAGGAATCCAGGGACGAACACCGGGGAGCTGTTTTTT. This sequence encodes CASRNPGTNTGELFF.

The rearrangement joins TRBV5-5 to TRBJ2-3, with 10 bases identical to TRBD2. This CDR3 region has 15 residues. J was trimmed by 0 bases and V by 3 bases; bases with no gene match: 1. The germline V gene has CDR1 SGHKS and CDR2 YYEKEE (reference sequence). The CDR3 nucleotides are TGTGCCAGCAGCTCGACTAGCGGGAGCACAGATACGCAGTATTTT. Its translation: CASSSTSGSTDTQYF.

The chain combines TRBV28 with TRBJ2-2; D is unresolved. The CDR3 is 15 residues long. V was trimmed by 7 bases and J by 5 bases, leaving 17 bases between them. Germline V gene sequence: CDR1 MDHEN, CDR2 SYDVKM. The CDR3 protein is CASTQAHRATGELFF. CDR3 nucleotide sequence: TGTGCCAGCACCCAAGCTCATAGGGCGACCGGGGAGCTGTTTTTT.

The chain links TRBV10-2 to TRBJ2-1; D remains ambiguous. V was pared by 2 bases and J by 1 base, with 12 bases between. Germline V CDR1 and CDR2: WSHSY, SAAADI. The CDR3 runs to 16 residues. Written as DNA, the CDR3 is TGCGCCAGCAGTGAGATTCCAAGCGTTTCCTACAATGAGCAGTTCTTC. Residues: CASSEIPSVSYNEQFF.

This clone appeared a few times. This chain uses TRBV18 with TRBJ2-3; the D call may be TRBD1 or TRBD2 (5 bases each). The V gene's germline CDR1 is KGHSH and CDR2 LQKENI. This CDR3 is built from 15 residues. The V gene lost 8 bases and the J gene lost 2 bases, with 17 bases spanning the gap. CDR3 sequence reads: CASRQGEGHTDTQYF. CDR3 sequence (DNA): TGTGCCAGCCGTCAGGGCGAGGGGCACACAGATACGCAGTATTTT.

In this sample, this clone turned up a few times. The V gene is TRBV6-1, the J gene TRBJ1-5; D unresolved. Germline V gene sequence: CDR1 MNHNS, CDR2 SASEGT. V was clipped by 3 bases and J by 4 bases, with 7 bases between them. The CDR3 extends over 13 amino acids. The CDR3 sequence is CASSDLGNQPQHF. The DNA for the CDR3 is TGTGCCAGCAGTGATTTGGGGAATCAGCCCCAGCATTTT.

The chain carries TRBV9 and TRBJ2-3, with unresolved D. The CDR3 is 14 amino acids. Trimming shortened V by 2 bases and J by 2 bases, and 9 bases separated the two germline ends. The germline V gene has CDR1 SGDLS and CDR2 YYNGEE. In DNA form, the CDR3 reads TGTGCCAGCAGCGTCAGCCCTACCACAGATACGCAGTATTTT. It specifies CASSVSPTTDTQYF.

This sequence joins TRBV6-1 and TRBJ2-1; TRBD2 matches 9 bases. The V gene end was trimmed by 7 bases and the J gene end by 6 bases; junction bases not matched to a gene: 10. Germline V gene sequence: CDR1 MNHNS, CDR2 SASEGT. The CDR3 sequence is 15 residues long. CDR3 region: CASIEDLLAGNEQFF. The DNA for the CDR3 is TGTGCCAGCATCGAAGACCTACTAGCGGGCAATGAGCAGTTCTTC.

The V and J genes are TRBV5-1 and TRBJ2-3; 11 bases are a match to TRBD1. Germline CDR1 and CDR2: SGHRS and YFSETQ. The CDR3 covers 18 residues. The ends lost 2 bases at V and 1 base at J; junction bases unmatched: 9. CDR3 bases: TGCGCCAGCAGCTTTACCGGGACAGGGGGTAGCGGCACAGATACGCAGTATTTT. The encoded protein is CASSFTGTGGSGTDTQYF.

This clone was detected once. Other DNA sequences from this sample encode an identical CDR3 as well. V gene TRBV29-1 combines with J gene TRBJ2-1, with D maybe TRBD2 (6 bases). The CDR3 is 14 residues long. Germline V gene lookup returns CDR1 SQVTM and CDR2 ANQGSEA. Trimming stripped 7 bases from V and 7 bases from J, with 20 bases between. Written as DNA, the CDR3 is TGCAGCGGGACGACTAGTGGGGTTCAAAATGAGCAGTTCTTC. Translation gives CSGTTSGVQNEQFF.

The chain employs TRBV10-3 and TRBJ2-7; D is undetermined. The CDR3 extends over 14 amino acids. Germline lookup yields CDR1 ENHRY and CDR2 SYGVKD. V dropped 5 bases and J dropped 1 base, with 12 bases sitting between them. CDR3 coding DNA: TGTGCCATCAGTCCTTACGGATCATCCTACGAGCAGTACTTC. Protein product: CAISPYGSSYEQYF.

The chain combines TRBV6-5 with TRBJ1-1; D uncertain. The CDR3 is 16 residues long. Germline CDR1 and CDR2: MNHEY and SVGAGI. The ends were cut back, 0 bases at V and 5 bases at J, with 16 bases in the middle. The CDR3 DNA reads TGTGCCAGCAGTTACTCCTTTGGTCTCCCGGGGACTGAAGCTTTCTTT. As protein: CASSYSFGLPGTEAFF.